This T cell receptor beta chain was obtained from a study of T cell changes during pregnancy in multiple sclerosis. Produced via immunoSEQ multiplex PCR; TCRdb's table is partial and in-frame only. Of roughly 99,000 clones listed, about 92% are singletons. This clonotype was obtained from a female donor in good health, enrolled as a control in a pregnancy study. The material was peripheral blood, obtained after pregnancy.

This CDR3 reads CASSLGGGRASGANVLTF. DNA of the CDR3: TGTGCCAGCAGTTTAGGGGGGGGGCGCGCCTCTGGGGCCAACGTCCTGACTTTC. The chain recombines TRBV28 with TRBJ2-6; tentatively, D is TRBD2 (7 bases). V was trimmed by 2 bases and J by 0 bases, leaving 14 bases between them. The CDR3 is 18 residues long. The germline gives CDR1 MDHEN, CDR2 SYDVKM.